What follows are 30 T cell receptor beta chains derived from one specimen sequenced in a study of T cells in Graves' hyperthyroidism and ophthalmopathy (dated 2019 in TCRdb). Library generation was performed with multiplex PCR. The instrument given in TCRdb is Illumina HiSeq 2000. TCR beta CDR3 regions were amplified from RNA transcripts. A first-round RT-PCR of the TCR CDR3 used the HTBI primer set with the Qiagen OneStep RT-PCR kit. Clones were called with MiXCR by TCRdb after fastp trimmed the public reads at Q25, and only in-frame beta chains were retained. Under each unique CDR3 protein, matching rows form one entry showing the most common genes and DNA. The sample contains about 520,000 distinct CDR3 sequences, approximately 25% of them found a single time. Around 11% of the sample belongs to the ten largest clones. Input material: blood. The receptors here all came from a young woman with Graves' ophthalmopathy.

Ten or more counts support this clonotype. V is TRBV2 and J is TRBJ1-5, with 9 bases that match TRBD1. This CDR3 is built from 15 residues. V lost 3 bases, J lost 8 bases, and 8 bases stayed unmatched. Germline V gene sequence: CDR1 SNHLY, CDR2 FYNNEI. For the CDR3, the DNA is TGTGCCAGCAGTGACTCAACAGGGGGCCTCAAGCCCCAGCATTTT. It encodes CASSDSTGGLKPQHF.

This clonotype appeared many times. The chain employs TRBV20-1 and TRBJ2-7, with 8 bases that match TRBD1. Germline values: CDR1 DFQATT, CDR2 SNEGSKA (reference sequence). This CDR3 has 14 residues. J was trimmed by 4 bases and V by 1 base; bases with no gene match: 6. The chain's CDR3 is CSARAGGLSYEQYF. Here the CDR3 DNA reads TGCAGTGCTAGAGCAGGGGGCCTTTCTTACGAGCAGTACTTC.

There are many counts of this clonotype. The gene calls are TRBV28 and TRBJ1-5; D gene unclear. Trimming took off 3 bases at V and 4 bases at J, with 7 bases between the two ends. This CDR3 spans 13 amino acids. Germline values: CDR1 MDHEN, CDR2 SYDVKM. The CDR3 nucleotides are TGTGCCAGCAGTTTTGTAGCTAATCAGCCCCAGCATTTT. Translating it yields CASSFVANQPQHF.

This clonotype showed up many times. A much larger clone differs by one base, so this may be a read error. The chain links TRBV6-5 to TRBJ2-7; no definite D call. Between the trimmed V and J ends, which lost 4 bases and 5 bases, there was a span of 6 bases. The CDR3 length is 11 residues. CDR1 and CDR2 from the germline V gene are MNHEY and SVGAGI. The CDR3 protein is CASSSPHEQYF. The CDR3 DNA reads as TGTGCCAGCAGTTCCCCCCACGAGCAGTACTTC.

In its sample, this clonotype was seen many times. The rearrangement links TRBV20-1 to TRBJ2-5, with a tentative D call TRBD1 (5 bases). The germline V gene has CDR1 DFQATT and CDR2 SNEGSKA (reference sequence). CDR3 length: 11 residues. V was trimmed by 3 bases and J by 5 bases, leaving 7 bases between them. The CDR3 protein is CSASPGETQYF. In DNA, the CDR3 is TGCAGTGCTAGTCCAGGGGAGACCCAGTACTTC.

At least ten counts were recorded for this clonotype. CDR3 in amino acids: CASLGPGTEAFF. CDR3 nucleotides: TGCGCCAGCTTAGGGCCGGGGACTGAAGCTTTCTTT. The chain employs TRBV5-1 and TRBJ1-1; D not certain. V lost 7 bases, J lost 5 bases, and 12 bases lay in between. This CDR3 has 12 residues. Germline-derived CDR1 and CDR2 are SGHRS and YFSETQ.

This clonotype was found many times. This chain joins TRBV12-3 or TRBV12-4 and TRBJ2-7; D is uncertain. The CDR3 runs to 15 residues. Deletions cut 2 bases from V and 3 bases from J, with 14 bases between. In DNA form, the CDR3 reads TGTGCCAGCAGTTTATTCGGGTTGAGCCACTACGAGCAGTACTTC. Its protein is CASSLFGLSHYEQYF.

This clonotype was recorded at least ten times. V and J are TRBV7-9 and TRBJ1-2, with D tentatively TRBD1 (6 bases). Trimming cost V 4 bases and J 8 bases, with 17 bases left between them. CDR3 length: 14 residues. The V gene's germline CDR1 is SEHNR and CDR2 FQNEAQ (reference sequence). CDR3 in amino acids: CASSSLQGKRGYTF. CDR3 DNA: TGTGCCAGCAGCTCCCTACAGGGCAAGCGGGGCTACACCTTC.

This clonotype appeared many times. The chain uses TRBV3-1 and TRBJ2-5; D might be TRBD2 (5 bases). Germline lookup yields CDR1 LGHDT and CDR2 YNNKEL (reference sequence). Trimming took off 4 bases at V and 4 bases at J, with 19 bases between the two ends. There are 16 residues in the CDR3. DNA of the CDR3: TGTGCCAGCAGCCCTCGGACTCCAGGCGCCCGAGAGACCCAGTACTTC. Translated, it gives CASSPRTPGARETQYF.

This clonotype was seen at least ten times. Here the CDR3 reads CSARDWAGVLYQETQYF. CDR3 DNA: TGCAGTGCTAGAGATTGGGCGGGAGTTTTGTACCAAGAGACCCAGTACTTC. This rearrangement joins TRBV20-1 to TRBJ2-5, with TRBD2 identical over 7 bases. The germline V gene encodes CDR1 DFQATT and CDR2 SNEGSKA (reference sequence). J gave up 0 bases and V 0 bases, and 10 bases lay outside the gene matches. This CDR3 contains 17 residues.

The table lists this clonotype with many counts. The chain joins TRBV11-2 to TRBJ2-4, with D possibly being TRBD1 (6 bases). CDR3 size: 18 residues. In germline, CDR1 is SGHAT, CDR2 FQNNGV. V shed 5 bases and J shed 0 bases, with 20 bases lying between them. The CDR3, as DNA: TGTGCCAGCAGCCCCCACGGGACACCCATACTAGCCAAAAACATTCAGTACTTC. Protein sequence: CASSPHGTPILAKNIQYF.

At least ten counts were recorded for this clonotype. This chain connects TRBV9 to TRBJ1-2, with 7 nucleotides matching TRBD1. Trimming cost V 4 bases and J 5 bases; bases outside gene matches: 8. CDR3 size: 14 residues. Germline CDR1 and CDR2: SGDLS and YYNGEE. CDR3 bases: TGTGCCAGCAGCCCGCAGGGGGAGAATTATGGCTACACCTTC. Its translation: CASSPQGENYGYTF.

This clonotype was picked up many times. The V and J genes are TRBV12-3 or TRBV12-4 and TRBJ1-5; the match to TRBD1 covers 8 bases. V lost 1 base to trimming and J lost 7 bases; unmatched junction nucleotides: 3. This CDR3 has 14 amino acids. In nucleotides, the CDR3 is TGTGCCAGCAGTTTAGTCCAGGGGGCCCAGCCCCAGCATTTT. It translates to CASSLVQGAQPQHF.

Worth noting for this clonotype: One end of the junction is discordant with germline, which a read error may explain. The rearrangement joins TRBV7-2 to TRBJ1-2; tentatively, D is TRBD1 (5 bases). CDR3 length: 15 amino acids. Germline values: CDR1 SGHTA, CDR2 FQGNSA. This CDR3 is CASSVTGVRSYGYTF. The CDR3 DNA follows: TGTGCCAGCAGCGTGACGGGGGTCAGGAGCTATGGTTACACCTTC.

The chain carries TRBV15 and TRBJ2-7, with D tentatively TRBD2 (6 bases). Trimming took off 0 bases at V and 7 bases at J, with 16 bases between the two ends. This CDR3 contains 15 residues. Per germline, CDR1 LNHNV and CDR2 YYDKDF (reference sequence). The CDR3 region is CATSRDFAEGREQYF. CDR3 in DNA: TGTGCCACCAGCAGAGATTTCGCCGAAGGGAGGGAGCAGTACTTC.

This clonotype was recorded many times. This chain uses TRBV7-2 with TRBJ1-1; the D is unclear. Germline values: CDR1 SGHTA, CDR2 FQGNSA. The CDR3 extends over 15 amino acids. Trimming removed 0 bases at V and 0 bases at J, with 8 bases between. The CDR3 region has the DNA TGTGCCAGCAGCTTAGCGGTGGACTTGAACACTGAAGCTTTCTTT. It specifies CASSLAVDLNTEAFF.

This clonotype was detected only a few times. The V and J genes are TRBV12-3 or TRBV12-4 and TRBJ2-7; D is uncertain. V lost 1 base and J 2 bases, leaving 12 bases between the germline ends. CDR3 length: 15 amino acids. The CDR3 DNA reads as TGTGCCAGCAGTTTAGTAGATTCCCGAACCTACGAGCAGTACTTC. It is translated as CASSLVDSRTYEQYF.

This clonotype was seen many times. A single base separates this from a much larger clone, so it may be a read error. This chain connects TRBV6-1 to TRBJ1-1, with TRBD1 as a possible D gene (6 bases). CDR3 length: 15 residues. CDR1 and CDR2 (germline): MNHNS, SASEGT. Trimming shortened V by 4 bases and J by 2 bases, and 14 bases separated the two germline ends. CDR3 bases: TGTGCCAGCAGTGGAGCGTTAGGGGGAAACACTGAAGCTTTCTTT. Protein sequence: CASSGALGGNTEAFF.

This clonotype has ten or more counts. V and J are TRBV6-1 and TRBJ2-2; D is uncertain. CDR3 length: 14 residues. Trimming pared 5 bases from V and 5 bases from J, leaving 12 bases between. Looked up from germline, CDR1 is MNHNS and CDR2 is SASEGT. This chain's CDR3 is CASSRAGLTGELFF. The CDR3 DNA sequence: TGTGCCAGCAGTAGGGCAGGTCTGACCGGGGAGCTGTTTTTT.

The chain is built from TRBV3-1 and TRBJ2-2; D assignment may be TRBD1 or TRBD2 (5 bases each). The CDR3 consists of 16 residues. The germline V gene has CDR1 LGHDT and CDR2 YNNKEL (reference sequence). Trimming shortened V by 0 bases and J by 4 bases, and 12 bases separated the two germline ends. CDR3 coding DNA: TGTGCCAGCAGCCAAGAAAAAGGGGACGGCACCGGGGAGCTGTTTTTT. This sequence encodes CASSQEKGDGTGELFF.

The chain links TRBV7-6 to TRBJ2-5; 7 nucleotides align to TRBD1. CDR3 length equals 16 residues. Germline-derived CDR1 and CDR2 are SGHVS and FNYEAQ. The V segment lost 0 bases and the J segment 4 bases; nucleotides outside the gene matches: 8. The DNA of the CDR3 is TGTGCCAGCAGCTTAGCGCATTCATCAGGGGGAGAGACCCAGTACTTC. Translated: CASSLAHSSGGETQYF. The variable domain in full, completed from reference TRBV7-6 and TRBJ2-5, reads GAGVSQSPRYKVTKRGQDVALRCDPISGHVSLYWYRQALGQGPEFLTYFNYEAQQDKSGLPNDRFSAERPEGSISTLTIQRTEQRDSAMYRCASSLAHSSGGETQYFGPGTRLLVL.

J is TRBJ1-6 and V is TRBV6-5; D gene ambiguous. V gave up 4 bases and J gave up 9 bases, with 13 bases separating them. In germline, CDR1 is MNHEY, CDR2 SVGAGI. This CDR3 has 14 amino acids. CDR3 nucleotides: TGTGCCAGCAGTTGGAGCCGTTCAAGTTCACCCCTCCACTTT. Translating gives CASSWSRSSSPLHF.

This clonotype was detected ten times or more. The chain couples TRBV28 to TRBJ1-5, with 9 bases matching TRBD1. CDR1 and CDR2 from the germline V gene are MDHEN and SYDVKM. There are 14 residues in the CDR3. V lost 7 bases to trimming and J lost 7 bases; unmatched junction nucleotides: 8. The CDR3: CASTRQGERQPQHF. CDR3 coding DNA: TGTGCCAGCACAAGACAGGGGGAACGGCAGCCCCAGCATTTT.

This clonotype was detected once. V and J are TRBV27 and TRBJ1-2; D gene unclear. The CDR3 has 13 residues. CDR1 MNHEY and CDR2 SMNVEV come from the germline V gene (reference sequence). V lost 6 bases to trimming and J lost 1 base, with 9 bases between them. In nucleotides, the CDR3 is TGTGCCAGCAGGACGGGAAATAACTATGGCTACACCTTC. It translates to CASRTGNNYGYTF.

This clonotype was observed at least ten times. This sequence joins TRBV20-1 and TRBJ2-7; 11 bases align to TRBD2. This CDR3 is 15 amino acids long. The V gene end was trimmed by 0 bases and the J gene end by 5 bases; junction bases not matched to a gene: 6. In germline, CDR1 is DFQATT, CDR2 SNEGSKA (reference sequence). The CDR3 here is CSARDPGLAENEQYF. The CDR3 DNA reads TGCAGTGCTAGAGATCCGGGACTAGCGGAGAACGAGCAGTACTTC.

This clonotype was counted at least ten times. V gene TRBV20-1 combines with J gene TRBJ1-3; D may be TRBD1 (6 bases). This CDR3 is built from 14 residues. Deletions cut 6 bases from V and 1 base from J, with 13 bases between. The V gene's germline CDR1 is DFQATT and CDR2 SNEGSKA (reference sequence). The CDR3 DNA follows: TGCAGTGCCGACACAGGGAGTTCTGGAAACACCATATATTTT. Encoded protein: CSADTGSSGNTIYF.

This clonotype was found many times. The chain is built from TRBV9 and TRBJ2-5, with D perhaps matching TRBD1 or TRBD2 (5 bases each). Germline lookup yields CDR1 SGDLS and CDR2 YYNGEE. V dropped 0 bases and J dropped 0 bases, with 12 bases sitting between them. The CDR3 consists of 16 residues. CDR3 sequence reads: CASSVGVWGNQETQYF. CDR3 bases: TGTGCCAGCAGCGTAGGAGTGTGGGGGAACCAAGAGACCCAGTACTTC.

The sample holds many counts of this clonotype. Here the CDR3 DNA reads TGTGCCAGCAGCACCTCAATTGGGGAATCCGGCTACACCTTC. It encodes CASSTSIGESGYTF. The genes are TRBV27 and TRBJ1-2; D is uncertain. V was shortened by 6 bases and J by 8 bases, with 19 bases between the two germline ends. The CDR3 covers 14 residues. Germline loops: CDR1 MNHEY, CDR2 SMNVEV (reference sequence).

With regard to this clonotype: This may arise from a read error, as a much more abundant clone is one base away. The CDR3 DNA sequence: TGTGCCAGCAGTACCTCGAACACCGGGGAGCTGTTTTTT. The encoded protein is CASSTSNTGELFF. The V call is TRBV27, the J call TRBJ2-2; no definite D call. Trimming left V 5 bases short and J 0 bases short, with 4 bases between. Germline CDR1 MNHEY, CDR2 SMNVEV (reference sequence). This CDR3 is built from 13 residues.

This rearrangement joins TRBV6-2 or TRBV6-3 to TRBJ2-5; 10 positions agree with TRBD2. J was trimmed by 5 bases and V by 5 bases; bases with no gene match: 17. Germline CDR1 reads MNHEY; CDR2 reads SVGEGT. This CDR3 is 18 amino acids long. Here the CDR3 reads CASSRREGLATRAETQYF. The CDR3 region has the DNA TGTGCCAGCAGTAGACGCGAGGGACTAGCGACGAGGGCGGAGACCCAGTACTTC.